This T cell receptor (beta chain) was profiled in a study of siplizumab effects on memory and regulatory T cells. Assay used: immunoSEQ multiplex PCR; TCRdb lists only in-frame clones, some missing. The sample includes 70,000 or so clones, 80% to 90% of them seen just once. The V and J ends lost 9 bases and 2 bases, in that order; junction bases with no gene match: 7. The CDR3 extends over 14 amino acids. The germline CDR1 and CDR2 sequences are MNHEY and SVGAGI. The sequenced sample was Tregs sorted from blood. The chain couples TRBV6-5 to TRBJ2-1, with TRBD2 matching over 7 bases. The receptor was derived from a human donor in good health. CDR3 DNA sequence: TGTGCCAGTCGGGGGGAGCTCGCCTACAATGAGCAGTTCTTC. Amino acids: CASRGELAYNEQFF.